The rows below give T cell receptor beta chains drawn from one sample of a study of PD-1 blockade in classical Hodgkin lymphoma. Repertoires were generated with immunoSEQ multiplex PCR, while TCRdb's copy carries only in-frame clones and drops some. The repertoire holds roughly 100,000 clones, with around 80% as singletons. This specimen was peripheral blood mononuclear cells (PBMCs), taken before the fourth cycle of nivolumab. These receptors were collected from a human donor with classical Hodgkin lymphoma. CDR3s include the opening cysteine and the closing phenylalanine or tryptophan. Size tells how often a clone was seen (once, few, many) or the class of an expanded clone, and some rows leave it out.

CDR3,V,J,size
CAGVGGTGELFF,TRBV5-6,TRBJ2-2,NA
CASSFHYEQYF,TRBV11-1,TRBJ2-7,NA
CASTRENSPLHF,TRBV6-6,TRBJ1-6,NA
CASSFDRARGYTF,TRBV2,TRBJ1-2,once
CASSEGYEQYF,TRBV19,TRBJ2-7,NA
CASQLTFLSNTPPQHF,TRBV28,TRBJ1-5,NA
CASSEARRGNPMNTEAFF,TRBV6-1,TRBJ1-1,NA
CASSFQGAGQPQHF,TRBV7-2,TRBJ1-5,NA
CASSVAPRETQYF,TRBV9,TRBJ2-5,few
CASSSPGQGAYEQYF,TRBV6-5,TRBJ2-7,few
CASSISGYQETQYF,TRBV19,TRBJ2-5,NA
CASRRDGNQPQHF,TRBV2,TRBJ1-5,NA
CAISQLGTGNTIYF,TRBV10-3,TRBJ1-3,NA
CASSLVGRWGGGNQPQHF,TRBV27,TRBJ1-5,NA
CASRSRLYEQYF,TRBV28,TRBJ2-7,NA
CAISAGQGVDEQYF,TRBV10-3,TRBJ2-7,NA
CASSVPGQGSSSGANVLTF,TRBV9,TRBJ2-6,NA
CASSPPPPGETQYF,TRBV5-1,TRBJ2-5,NA
CASSQRRPRGEQYF,TRBV2,TRBJ2-7,NA
CASSLLGHMNTEAFF,TRBV28,TRBJ1-1,NA
CASSPMFQLNTGELFF,TRBV18,TRBJ2-2,NA
CASSFSGGQETQYF,TRBV7-2,TRBJ2-5,once
CASSRDRGNNSPLHF,TRBV6-5,TRBJ1-6,NA
CASWSVTSASYEQYF,TRBV28,TRBJ2-7,NA
CASSVSPGELFF,TRBV9,TRBJ2-2,NA
CASKGTGSSYEQYF,TRBV6-5,TRBJ2-7,NA
CASSSSLNTEAFF,TRBV5-1,TRBJ1-1,NA
CASSPPAGGQETQYF,TRBV18,TRBJ2-5,few
CASSSRAGGYEQYF,TRBV7-6,TRBJ2-7,NA
CASSDQTGWGYEQYF,TRBV9,TRBJ2-7,NA
CASSLNSLSTDTQYF,TRBV7-3,TRBJ2-3,many